The 27 T cell receptor beta chains in this list originate from one sample, sequenced in a study of T-cell memory formation after mild COVID-19 (dated by TCRdb to the early 2020s). The library was built by means of 5' RACE. Sequencing relied on an Illumina NovaSeq 6000. Using fastp trimming at Q25 and MiXCR clonotype assembly, TCRdb reanalyzed the public sequencing data and kept in-frame beta chains. Each entry merges the rows of one CDR3 protein and shows their most common DNA and genes. This sample is represented by around 250,000 distinct CDR3 sequences; roughly 17% of them were singletons. The biggest ten clones account for approximately 25% of the sample. The sequencing input was PBMCs or a T cell subset sorted from them (not recorded which). All receptors derive from a man between 18 and 29 years old who had mild COVID-19 (a few samples of this study predate the infection). The sample titles of this study are shuffled in the database, so cell type and time point are left out; the donor was told from shared clones.

The CDR3 here is CASSSLTGNTIYF. In DNA, the CDR3 is TGTGCCAGCAGCTCCCTGACTGGAAACACCATATATTTT. This chain joins TRBV7-2 and TRBJ1-3; D call uncertain. This CDR3 is built from 13 residues. Germline loops: CDR1 SGHTA, CDR2 FQGNSA. Trimming took 4 bases from V and 2 from J, leaving 6 bases between them.

V and J are TRBV7-9 and TRBJ2-7; D remains ambiguous. This CDR3 has 11 residues. Germline-derived CDR1 and CDR2 are SEHNR and FQNEAQ (reference sequence). The V gene lost 8 bases and the J gene lost 6 bases, with 11 bases spanning the gap. The CDR3 is CASGPGFEQYF. In DNA, the CDR3 is TGTGCCAGCGGTCCGGGTTTCGAGCAGTACTTC.

This clonotype was detected only a few times. The chain has TRBV28 and TRBJ1-3; D not resolved. V dropped 1 base and J dropped 0 bases, with 7 bases sitting between them. Per the germline V gene, CDR1 is MDHEN and CDR2 is SYDVKM. The length of the CDR3 is 15 residues. CDR3 sequence (DNA): TGTGCCAGCAGTTTATCCCCGGTCTCTGGAAACACCATATATTTT. This gives the protein CASSLSPVSGNTIYF.

This chain links TRBV2 with TRBJ1-5; unclear D gene. The germline gives CDR1 SNHLY, CDR2 FYNNEI. V was pared by 8 bases and J by 6 bases, with 14 bases between. The CDR3 length is 13 residues. This CDR3 reads CASSSTFAQPQHF. DNA of the CDR3: TGTGCCAGCTCGAGCACGTTTGCTCAGCCCCAGCATTTT.

This clonotype was seen more than once but under ten times. CDR3: CASSQLGGEQYF. As DNA, the CDR3 is TGCGCCAGCAGCCAGTTGGGAGGCGAGCAGTACTTC. The V gene is TRBV4-3, the J gene TRBJ2-7, with D tentatively TRBD2 (6 bases). This CDR3 has 12 amino acids. V was clipped by 3 bases and J by 6 bases, with 9 bases between them. In germline, CDR1 is LGHNA, CDR2 YSLEER.

The chain links TRBV12-3 or TRBV12-4 to TRBJ2-1, with D uncertain. The CDR3 covers 12 residues. V lost 2 bases and J lost 5, with 4 bases in between. CDR3 coding DNA: TGTGCCAGCAGTTTAAATGACAATGAGCAGTTCTTC. Translation: CASSLNDNEQFF.

The chain has TRBV20-1 and TRBJ1-5; no definite D call. The germline CDR1 and CDR2 sequences are DFQATT and SNEGSKA (reference sequence). The CDR3 has 17 residues. Trimming took 3 bases from V and 0 from J, leaving 18 bases between them. CDR3: CSASSGDTRYSNQPQHF. The CDR3 nucleotides are TGCAGTGCTAGCTCGGGAGATACACGATATAGCAATCAGCCCCAGCATTTT.

V usage is TRBV12-3 or TRBV12-4 and J usage is TRBJ2-1; D unresolved. The CDR3 is 14 amino acids. Trimming shortened V by 8 bases and J by 0 bases, and 11 bases separated the two germline ends. The CDR3 here is CASSWTGSYNEQFF. The CDR3 bases are TGTGCCAGCTCGTGGACGGGCTCCTACAATGAGCAGTTCTTC.

In this sample, this clonotype turned up a few times. The chain uses TRBV4-1 and TRBJ2-7; D is perhaps TRBD1 or TRBD2 (5 bases each). Germline V gives CDR1 MGHRA, CDR2 YSYEKL. The CDR3 extends over 17 amino acids. With 3 bases removed from V and 5 bases from J, the gap between germline ends came to 23 bases. As DNA, the CDR3 is TGCGCCAGCAGCCACCGGCCGGGAATACAGGTTCCCGACGAGCAGTACTTC. It yields the protein CASSHRPGIQVPDEQYF.

The chain recombines TRBV7-9 with TRBJ2-2; 7 nucleotides agree with TRBD1. Unmatched junction bases numbered 8, after V lost 5 bases and J lost 5 bases. The germline CDR1 and CDR2 sequences are SEHNR and FQNEAQ (reference sequence). The CDR3 totals 15 residues. The CDR3 loop reads CASSPHSTGTGELFF. The CDR3 DNA sequence: TGTGCCAGCAGCCCTCACTCGACAGGGACCGGGGAGCTGTTTTTT.

This clonotype was seen repeatedly, ten times or more. V gene TRBV5-1 combines with J gene TRBJ2-5; TRBD2 aligns across 10 bases. Germline V gene sequence: CDR1 SGHRS, CDR2 YFSETQ. This CDR3 is built from 15 residues. J was trimmed by 5 bases and V by 1 base; bases with no gene match: 5. The chain's CDR3 is CASSLQGTSVETQYF. Here the CDR3 DNA reads TGCGCCAGCAGCTTGCAGGGGACTAGCGTCGAGACCCAGTACTTC.

The chain combines TRBV29-1 with TRBJ1-1; TRBD1 is a possible D gene (6 bases). Per the germline V gene, CDR1 is SQVTM and CDR2 is ANQGSEA. V dropped 2 bases and J dropped 4 bases, with 14 bases sitting between them. This CDR3 has 14 residues. The CDR3 spells CSVEFRKGGTEAFF. The CDR3 nucleotides read TGCAGCGTTGAATTTCGCAAGGGGGGCACTGAAGCTTTCTTT.

The CDR3 sequence is CASSSTRTGGWTEAFF. CDR3 in DNA: TGTGCCAGCAGTTCAACTAGGACAGGGGGCTGGACTGAAGCTTTCTTT. The chain couples TRBV6-6 to TRBJ1-1, with 11 bases matching TRBD1. This CDR3 has 16 residues. The germline CDR1 and CDR2 sequences are MNHNY and SVGAGI (reference sequence). The V gene end was trimmed by 4 bases and the J gene end by 5 bases; junction bases not matched to a gene: 9.

This clonotype was seen only a few times. The V and J genes are TRBV4-1 and TRBJ1-5; D is perhaps TRBD1 (5 bases). The CDR3 length is 14 residues. V lost 5 bases and J 3 bases, leaving 11 bases between the germline ends. Germline CDR1 MGHRA, CDR2 YSYEKL. CDR3 in DNA: TGCGCCAGCAGCTCACGACAGAACAATCAGCCCCAGCATTTT. It is translated as CASSSRQNNQPQHF.

This chain connects TRBV7-6 to TRBJ2-7; perhaps TRBD2 as D (7 bases). Trimming removed 4 bases from V and 3 bases from J, with 19 bases in between. This CDR3 region has 16 residues. The germline gives CDR1 SGHVS, CDR2 FNYEAQ. This CDR3 is CASSSIPGGGDYEQYF. For the CDR3, the DNA is TGTGCCAGCAGCTCGATCCCGGGGGGCGGGGACTACGAGCAGTACTTC. The full variable domain, its missing parts supplied by reference TRBV7-6 and TRBJ2-7, is GAGVSQSPRYKVTKRGQDVALRCDPISGHVSLYWYRQALGQGPEFLTYFNYEAQQDKSGLPNDRFSAERPEGSISTLTIQRTEQRDSAMYRCASSSIPGGGDYEQYFGPGTRLTVT.

The rearrangement uses TRBV4-1 and TRBJ2-7; 10 bases are a match to TRBD1. The CDR3 length is 15 residues. Germline-derived CDR1 and CDR2 are MGHRA and YSYEKL. The J segment lost 7 bases and the V segment lost 1 base, leaving 7 bases of the junction unmatched. CDR3 protein: CASSQAGTGVWEQYF. As DNA, the CDR3 is TGCGCCAGCAGCCAAGCCGGGACAGGGGTGTGGGAGCAGTACTTC.

This clonotype was seen a few times. The chain links TRBV7-6 to TRBJ2-2; 7 nucleotides align to TRBD1. This CDR3 has 20 residues. Germline loops: CDR1 SGHVS, CDR2 FNYEAQ. The J segment lost 2 bases and the V segment lost 3 bases, leaving 18 bases of the junction unmatched. This CDR3 is CASSFFLTGKLQRNTGELFF. In DNA form, the CDR3 reads TGTGCCAGCAGCTTTTTCTTGACAGGGAAGCTCCAAAGAAACACCGGGGAGCTGTTTTTT.

This clonotype has a handful of counts. The rearrangement joins TRBV3-1 to TRBJ2-7; a weak D match, TRBD2 (5 bases). Trimming removed 7 bases at V and 0 bases at J, with 22 bases between. CDR3 size: 17 residues. Germline V gene data show CDR1 as LGHDT and CDR2 as YNNKEL (reference sequence). CDR3 loop: CASTPRIGGSDSYEQYF. In DNA, the CDR3 is TGTGCCAGCACCCCCCGGATAGGCGGGTCCGACTCCTACGAGCAGTACTTC.

V and J are TRBV12-3 or TRBV12-4 and TRBJ2-1, with a weak D call TRBD1 (6 bases). The CDR3 length is 15 residues. The V end was cut by 4 bases, the J end by 4 bases, with 14 bases between. This CDR3 reads CASSSGQRAYNEQFF. The CDR3 DNA sequence: TGTGCCAGCAGTTCAGGACAGAGAGCTTACAATGAGCAGTTCTTC.

This clonotype showed up many times. The chain joins TRBV12-3 or TRBV12-4 to TRBJ2-7; D not resolved. The V end lost 3 bases, the J end lost 4 bases, and 10 bases lay between the germline ends. The CDR3 sequence is 13 residues long. The CDR3 region has the DNA TGTGCCAGCAGTTTCCAGAGTGGGTACGAGCAGTACTTC. Amino acid sequence: CASSFQSGYEQYF.

The genes are TRBV6-2 or TRBV6-3 and TRBJ1-5, with D perhaps matching TRBD1 (6 bases). Germline V gene sequence: CDR1 MNHEY, CDR2 SVGEGT. V shed 5 bases and J shed 6 bases, with 14 bases lying between them. The CDR3 extends over 14 amino acids. CDR3 loop: CASSPSWGAQPQHF. DNA for the CDR3: TGTGCCAGCAGTCCAAGTTGGGGGGCTCAGCCCCAGCATTTT.

The table lists this clonotype with a few counts. The chain carries TRBV19 and TRBJ2-5, with D unclear. Per germline, CDR1 LNHDA and CDR2 SQIVND (reference sequence). V was clipped by 4 bases and J by 4 bases, with 10 bases between them. The CDR3 runs to 13 residues. The chain's CDR3 is CASSKQARETQYF. The CDR3 coding sequence is TGTGCCAGTAGTAAACAAGCGAGAGAGACCCAGTACTTC.

The genes are TRBV7-8 and TRBJ2-1; 10 bases map to TRBD2. V lost 4 bases, J lost 3 bases, and 9 bases stayed unmatched. There are 17 residues in the CDR3. The germline V gene encodes CDR1 SGHVS and CDR2 FQNEAQ. The CDR3 coding sequence is TGTGCCAGCAGCTCTCGAGGCCCTAGCGGGGGCTACAATGAGCAGTTCTTC. Translating gives CASSSRGPSGGYNEQFF.

In this sample, this clonotype turned up many times. This rearrangement joins TRBV20-1 to TRBJ2-5; D unclear. CDR1 is DFQATT, CDR2 SNEGSKA, per germline (reference sequence). Trimming stripped 3 bases from V and 5 bases from J, with 10 bases between. The CDR3 has 12 amino acids. The CDR3 protein is CSASAVGETQYF. The DNA of the CDR3 is TGCAGTGCTAGCGCGGTGGGGGAGACCCAGTACTTC.

The chain couples TRBV20-1 to TRBJ2-1, with D possibly being TRBD2 (6 bases). Germline CDR1 reads DFQATT; CDR2 reads SNEGSKA (reference sequence). Between the trimmed V and J ends, which lost 0 bases and 9 bases, there was a span of 21 bases. The CDR3 is made up of 16 amino acids. CDR3 nucleotides: TGCAGTGCTAGAGATGTGTTCCTCGGGGGAACCGGTGAGCAGTTCTTC. Protein: CSARDVFLGGTGEQFF.

V gene TRBV18 combines with J gene TRBJ1-1, with a weak D call TRBD1 (5 bases). Germline CDR1 and CDR2: KGHSH and LQKENI. Trimming shortened V by 6 bases and J by 4 bases, and 18 bases separated the two germline ends. This CDR3 has 15 amino acids. Here the CDR3 reads CASSRTWGEVTEAFF. The CDR3 DNA is TGTGCCAGCTCCCGGACCTGGGGGGAGGTCACTGAAGCTTTCTTT.

The chain has TRBV24-1 and TRBJ2-3, with 10 bases that match TRBD1. V lost 4 bases, J lost 4 bases, and 7 bases stayed unmatched. Germline V gene data show CDR1 as KGHDR and CDR2 as SFDVKD. This CDR3 has 16 amino acids. The CDR3 sequence is CATSESGTGVADTQYF. The CDR3 DNA is TGTGCCACCAGTGAATCCGGGACAGGGGTTGCAGATACGCAGTATTTT.